A single sample gave rise to the 32 T cell receptor beta chains below, sequenced in a study of cytomegalovirus exposure and HLA in healthy donors. The PCR was carried out with 60 Vbeta primers and 13 Jbeta primers. Data came from immunoSEQ multiplex PCR; TCRdb stores just in-frame clones and leaves some out. This table has around 170,000 clones, more than 75% appearing once. Sequences were obtained from PBMCs. The receptors come from a woman aged 30 to 39 in good health and CMV-seropositive.

This clone has a handful of counts. This chain links TRBV7-2 with TRBJ1-2, with D tentatively TRBD1 (6 bases). The V end was cut by 1 base, the J end by 4 bases, with 10 bases between. Per germline, CDR1 SGHTA and CDR2 FQGNSA. The CDR3 contains 14 residues. CDR3 in amino acids: CASSLDRDGYGYTF. The DNA for the CDR3 is TGTGCCAGCAGCTTAGACAGGGACGGCTATGGCTACACCTTC.

This clone was counted a single time. The chain has TRBV6-5 and TRBJ2-3; TRBD2 aligns across 12 bases. The CDR3 loop spans 16 amino acids. Germline V gives CDR1 MNHEY, CDR2 SVGAGI. V shed 4 bases, J shed 3 bases, and the junction held 5 bases outside the gene matches. The CDR3 reads CASSFEGLAGTDTQYF. The CDR3 DNA sequence: TGTGCCAGCAGTTTCGAAGGACTAGCGGGGACAGATACGCAGTATTTT.

Of note for this clone: A read error may account for a junction end that differs from germline. V gene TRBV27 combines with J gene TRBJ1-2; the D gene is possibly TRBD1 (6 bases). The germline V gene encodes CDR1 MNHEY and CDR2 SMNVEV (reference sequence). The CDR3 totals 14 residues. CDR3 in DNA: TGTGCCAGCAGCCCCTTTAACAGGGTCCGTGGCTGCACCTTC. This translates into CASSPFNRVRGCTF.

The CDR3, as DNA: TGTGCCAGCAGTGAGGTACCAGGGGTTGAAAAACTGTTTTTT. It translates to CASSEVPGVEKLFF. This chain connects TRBV6-5 to TRBJ1-4; maybe TRBD1 (6 bases). Per germline, CDR1 MNHEY and CDR2 SVGAGI. The CDR3 consists of 14 residues. V was trimmed by 5 bases and J by 7 bases, leaving 14 bases between them.

V is TRBV19 and J is TRBJ2-1; 7 bases match TRBD2. V lost 8 bases to trimming and J lost 6 bases; unmatched junction nucleotides: 7. Germline V gene sequence: CDR1 LNHDA, CDR2 SQIVND (reference sequence). The length of the CDR3 is 13 residues. CDR3 nucleotides: TGTGCCAGTGCCCAGCGGGGTGGCAATGAGCAGTTCTTC. Translation: CASAQRGGNEQFF. Supplemented by reference TRBV19 and TRBJ2-1, the full variable domain reads DGGITQSPKYLFRKEGQNVTLSCEQNLNHDAMYWYRQDPGQGLRLIYYSQIVNDFQKGDIAEGYSVSREKKESFPLTVTSAQKNPTAFYLCASAQRGGNEQFFGPGTRLTVL.

The CDR3 sequence is CASTPRGSYFYEQYF. The DNA of the CDR3 is TGTGCCAGCACCCCTCGAGGATCTTATTTCTACGAGCAGTACTTC. The chain links TRBV7-8 to TRBJ2-7; D remains ambiguous. CDR1 is SGHVS, CDR2 FQNEAQ, per germline. Trimming shortened V by 7 bases and J by 3 bases, and 19 bases separated the two germline ends. The CDR3 is made up of 15 amino acids.

The CDR3: CASSRSGSSSYEQYF. The CDR3 DNA sequence: TGTGCCAGCAGTCGGAGCGGGTCGAGCTCCTACGAGCAGTACTTC. The V and J genes are TRBV28 and TRBJ2-7; tentative D call: TRBD2 (6 bases). V lost 5 bases and J lost 0, with 14 bases in between. Germline loops: CDR1 MDHEN, CDR2 SYDVKM. The CDR3 runs 15 residues.

The V call is TRBV2, the J call TRBJ1-5; 12 nucleotides line up with TRBD1. The V and J ends lost 8 bases and 8 bases, in that order; junction bases with no gene match: 10. The V gene's germline CDR1 is SNHLY and CDR2 FYNNEI. This CDR3 region has 15 residues. As DNA, the CDR3 is TGTGCCAGCGGGAGGGACAGGGGGCTAGTAGAGCCCCAGCATTTT. Its protein is CASGRDRGLVEPQHF.

The chain carries TRBV6-5 and TRBJ1-2, with D uncertain. V was pared by 5 bases and J by 6 bases, with 13 bases between. The CDR3 sequence is 13 residues long. In germline, CDR1 is MNHEY, CDR2 SVGAGI. The DNA of the CDR3 is TGTGCCAGCAGTGAAGCGGGAAGGGATGGCTACACCTTC. This sequence encodes CASSEAGRDGYTF.

The rearrangement joins TRBV19 to TRBJ2-5; 8 nucleotides agree with TRBD1. The CDR3 spans 14 residues. V trimming: 5 bases; J trimming: 1 base; junction bases outside the gene matches: 3. Germline V gene lookup returns CDR1 LNHDA and CDR2 SQIVND (reference sequence). The CDR3 here is CASSPQGVQETQYF. DNA of the CDR3: TGTGCCAGTAGTCCACAGGGGGTCCAAGAGACCCAGTACTTC.

The CDR3 DNA follows: TGTGCCAGCAGCGCATATACAGGGGGCGGGTACGAGCAGTACTTC. This gives the protein CASSAYTGGGYEQYF. The chain uses TRBV9 and TRBJ2-7; 9 positions match TRBD1. CDR1 and CDR2 (germline): SGDLS, YYNGEE. The CDR3 is 15 residues long. V dropped 3 bases and J dropped 4; count of bases not matched to a gene: 8.

This chain connects TRBV5-4 to TRBJ2-3; 12 bases are a match to TRBD2. The junction had 6 bases not matched to a gene; V was cut back by 5 bases and J by 8 bases. Looked up from germline, CDR1 is SGHNT and CDR2 is YYREEE (reference sequence). CDR3 length: 14 residues. In DNA, the CDR3 is TGTGCCAGCAGATCTAGCGGGGGGGTGTCTACGCAGTATTTT. This gives the protein CASRSSGGVSTQYF.

This clone was counted a few times. The rearrangement uses TRBV15 and TRBJ2-2, with D tentatively TRBD1 (5 bases). The CDR3 spans 15 residues. From germline, CDR1 is LNHNV and CDR2 YYDKDF (reference sequence). V was trimmed by 3 bases and J by 4 bases, leaving 12 bases between them. DNA for the CDR3: TGTGCCACCAGCAGTAGATCAGGGCGCACCGGGGAGCTGTTTTTT. This sequence encodes CATSSRSGRTGELFF.

This clone has a handful of counts. The identical CDR3 is also encoded by other nucleotide sequences in the sample. The rearrangement uses TRBV7-2 and TRBJ1-4; a weak D match, TRBD1 (5 bases). Trimming cost V 5 bases and J 4 bases, with 11 bases left between them. The CDR3 has 14 residues. CDR1 SGHTA and CDR2 FQGNSA come from the germline V gene. The chain's CDR3 is CASSPDSYNEKLFF. The CDR3 DNA is TGTGCCAGCAGCCCTGACAGCTATAATGAAAAACTGTTTTTT.

Written as DNA, the CDR3 is TGCGCCAGCAGCCAGTGGGGGGAACAGTACGAGCAGTACTTC. Residues: CASSQWGEQYEQYF. This chain links TRBV4-3 with TRBJ2-7, with TRBD2 as a possible D gene (6 bases). V was pared by 3 bases and J by 4 bases, with 13 bases between. This CDR3 contains 14 residues. Germline-derived CDR1 and CDR2 are LGHNA and YSLEER.

The J gene is TRBJ2-4, the V gene TRBV11-2; D might be TRBD2 (6 bases). Looked up from germline, CDR1 is SGHAT and CDR2 is FQNNGV. The CDR3 loop spans 11 amino acids. With 3 bases removed from V and 10 bases from J, the gap between germline ends came to 7 bases. The CDR3 here is CASSLGGIQYF. In DNA, the CDR3 is TGTGCCAGCAGCTTGGGGGGAATTCAGTACTTC.

V is TRBV11-3 and J is TRBJ2-1, with D possibly being TRBD2 (5 bases). CDR3 length: 15 amino acids. Between the trimmed V and J ends, which lost 5 bases and 1 base, there was a span of 12 bases. Germline CDR1 SGHNT, CDR2 YENEEA. The CDR3 loop is CASSAGVLSYNEQFF. DNA of the CDR3: TGTGCCAGCAGCGCCGGGGTTCTATCCTACAATGAGCAGTTCTTC.

J is TRBJ1-5 and V is TRBV29-1, with D maybe TRBD1 (5 bases). CDR1 and CDR2 from the germline V gene are SQVTM and ANQGSEA. The CDR3 covers 13 residues. V lost 4 bases and J lost 4, with 11 bases in between. In DNA form, the CDR3 reads TGCAGCGTTGCTCCGGACATTAATCAGCCCCAGCATTTT. Its translation is CSVAPDINQPQHF.

This chain uses TRBV5-1 with TRBJ1-1; 7 positions match TRBD1. The ends lost 0 bases at V and 2 bases at J; junction bases unmatched: 4. CDR3 length: 15 amino acids. Germline CDR1 is SGHRS and CDR2 is YFSETQ. The DNA of the CDR3 is TGCGCCAGCAGCTTGGAGAACAGGGGAAACACTGAAGCTTTCTTT. Translating gives CASSLENRGNTEAFF.

The rearrangement joins TRBV5-4 to TRBJ2-6; 8 bases agree with TRBD1. Trimming removed 7 bases from V and 3 bases from J; junction bases left unmatched: 6. This CDR3 is 15 amino acids long. CDR1 is SGHNT and CDR2 is YYREEE in the germline V gene (reference sequence). CDR3 loop: CASSGGRGGANVLTF. For the CDR3, the DNA is TGTGCCAGCTCAGGGGGCAGAGGTGGGGCCAACGTCCTGACTTTC. Full variable domain (missing parts from reference TRBV5-4 and TRBJ2-6): ETGVTQSPTHLIKTRGQQVTLRCSSQSGHNTVSWYQQALGQGPQFIFQYYREEENGRGNFPPRFSGLQFPNYSSELNVNALELDDSALYLCASSGGRGGANVLTFGAGSRLTVL.

The chain couples TRBV9 to TRBJ2-3; 15 nucleotides match TRBD2. This CDR3 has 18 residues. Losses at the gene ends were 4 bases for V and 0 bases for J; bases not matched to a gene: 6. Germline V gene sequence: CDR1 SGDLS, CDR2 YYNGEE. The CDR3 here is CASSLGLAGGPSTDTQYF. In DNA form, the CDR3 reads TGTGCCAGCAGCCTAGGACTAGCGGGGGGGCCCAGCACAGATACGCAGTATTTT. Using reference TRBV9 and TRBJ2-3 for the parts outside the CDR3, the full variable domain is DSGVTQTPKHLITATGQRVTLRCSPRSGDLSVYWYQQSLDQGLQFLIQYYNGEERAKGNILERFSAQQFPDLHSELNLSSLELGDSALYFCASSLGLAGGPSTDTQYFGPGTRLTVL.

The chain has TRBV6-6 and TRBJ2-5; D possibly corresponds to TRBD1 (6 bases). The CDR3 is made up of 15 amino acids. From germline, CDR1 is MNHNY and CDR2 SVGAGI (reference sequence). The germline V and J ends were trimmed by 2 bases and 3 bases, with 13 bases remaining between them. CDR3 nucleotide sequence: TGTGCCAGCAGTTACGGGAATTACAGGGAAGAGACCCAGTACTTC. It encodes CASSYGNYREETQYF.

Comments on this clone: Sequence at one end of the junction differs from germline and may be a read error. The chain couples TRBV7-9 to TRBJ2-3, with 7 positions matching TRBD2. Germline loops: CDR1 SEHNR, CDR2 FQNEAQ (reference sequence). The CDR3 totals 18 residues. CDR3 sequence reads: CSSSLASGAGPSTDTQYF. CDR3 coding DNA: TGTTCCAGCAGCTTAGCGAGCGGGGCGGGGCCTAGCACAGATACGCAGTATTTT.

The rearrangement links TRBV28 to TRBJ2-5; 11 positions agree with TRBD1. Germline-derived CDR1 and CDR2 are MDHEN and SYDVKM. The CDR3 totals 15 residues. Trimming removed 5 bases from V and 4 bases from J; junction bases left unmatched: 6. CDR3 region: CASSQAGTGGETQYF. Written as DNA, the CDR3 is TGTGCCAGCAGTCAAGCCGGGACAGGGGGAGAGACCCAGTACTTC.

The genes are TRBV5-8 and TRBJ1-5; D call uncertain. The CDR3 contains 11 residues. The V gene lost 0 bases and the J gene lost 11 bases, with 6 bases spanning the gap. Germline assignment: CDR1 SGHTS and CDR2 YDEGEE. CDR3 residues: CASSLAGTQHF. CDR3 bases: TGTGCCAGCAGCTTGGCGGGGACCCAGCATTTT.

The V call is TRBV15, the J call TRBJ2-1; 7 bases match TRBD2. V shed 8 bases, J shed 3 bases, and the junction held 10 bases outside the gene matches. CDR1 is LNHNV and CDR2 is YYDKDF in the germline V gene (reference sequence). The CDR3 has 15 amino acids. The CDR3 nucleotides read TGTGCCACCGCACAAGGCGGGAGACTCTACAATGAGCAGTTCTTC. Its protein is CATAQGGRLYNEQFF.

The V gene is TRBV15, the J gene TRBJ1-5, with 11 nucleotides matching TRBD1. The CDR3 contains 19 residues. Germline V gene lookup returns CDR1 LNHNV and CDR2 YYDKDF (reference sequence). Trimming cost V 4 bases and J 0 bases; bases outside gene matches: 11. The CDR3 reads CATSTGQGAGIHSNQPQHF. The CDR3 bases are TGTGCCACCAGCACCGGACAGGGGGCCGGGATTCATAGCAATCAGCCCCAGCATTTT.

V and J are TRBV9 and TRBJ1-5; D gene ambiguous. V lost 4 bases, J lost 7 bases, and 9 bases lay in between. Germline V gene lookup returns CDR1 SGDLS and CDR2 YYNGEE. The CDR3 length is 12 residues. The CDR3 DNA is TGTGCCAGCAGCAACGGGAACCAGCCCCAGCATTTT. This gives the protein CASSNGNQPQHF.

This chain connects TRBV4-1 to TRBJ1-1, with D maybe TRBD1 (6 bases). The CDR3 consists of 14 residues. V gave up 3 bases and J gave up 4 bases, with 12 bases separating them. Germline CDR1 and CDR2: MGHRA and YSYEKL. This CDR3 reads CASSQRTVFTEAFF. The CDR3, as DNA: TGCGCCAGCAGCCAGCGGACAGTGTTCACTGAAGCTTTCTTT.

J is TRBJ1-5 and V is TRBV4-2; D not certain. Germline CDR1 reads LGHNA; CDR2 reads YNFKEQ. The V and J ends lost 3 bases and 1 base respectively, with 7 bases between them. The CDR3 contains 14 residues. CDR3 bases: TGTGCCAGCAGCCACGCCGGGAGCAATCAGCCCCAGCATTTT. As protein: CASSHAGSNQPQHF.

This clone appeared a few times. The chain couples TRBV11-2 to TRBJ2-1; 8 nucleotides agree with TRBD1. With V trimmed by 5 bases and J by 5 bases, 11 bases remained unmatched. The CDR3 totals 16 residues. CDR1 and CDR2 from the germline V gene are SGHAT and FQNNGV. CDR3 sequence: CASSTRPTGEDNEQFF. The CDR3 nucleotides read TGTGCCAGCAGCACCCGCCCGACAGGGGAGGACAATGAGCAGTTCTTC.

The genes are TRBV4-2 and TRBJ2-1; possible D gene TRBD2, 5 bases. The CDR3 has 12 amino acids. V shed 3 bases and J shed 8 bases, with 8 bases lying between them. Germline CDR1 LGHNA, CDR2 YNFKEQ. The CDR3 sequence: CASSHQRDEQFF. As DNA, the CDR3 is TGTGCCAGCAGCCATCAGAGGGATGAGCAGTTCTTC.